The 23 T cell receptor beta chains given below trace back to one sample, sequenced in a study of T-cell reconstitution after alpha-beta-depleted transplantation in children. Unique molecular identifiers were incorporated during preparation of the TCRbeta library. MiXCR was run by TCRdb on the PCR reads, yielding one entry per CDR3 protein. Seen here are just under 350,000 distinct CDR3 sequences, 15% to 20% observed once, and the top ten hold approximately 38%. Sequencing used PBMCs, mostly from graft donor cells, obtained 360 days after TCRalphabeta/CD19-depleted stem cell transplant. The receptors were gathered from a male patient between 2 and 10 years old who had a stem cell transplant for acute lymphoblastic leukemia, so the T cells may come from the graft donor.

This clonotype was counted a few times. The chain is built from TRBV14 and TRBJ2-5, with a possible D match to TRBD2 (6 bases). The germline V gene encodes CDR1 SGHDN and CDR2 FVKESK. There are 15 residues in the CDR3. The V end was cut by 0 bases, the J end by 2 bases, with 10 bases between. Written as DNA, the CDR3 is TGTGCCAGCAGCCAAGAGAGGGACTTTCAAGAGACCCAGTACTTC. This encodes CASSQERDFQETQYF.

The CDR3 is CSVEEGGTGNTEAFF. In DNA form, the CDR3 reads TGCAGCGTTGAAGAAGGCGGGACAGGGAACACTGAAGCTTTCTTT. The J gene is TRBJ1-1, the V gene TRBV29-1, with 8 bases fitting TRBD1. CDR3 length: 15 amino acids. V was pared by 0 bases and J by 1 base, with 4 bases of the junction left unmatched. Germline CDR1 SQVTM, CDR2 ANQGSEA.

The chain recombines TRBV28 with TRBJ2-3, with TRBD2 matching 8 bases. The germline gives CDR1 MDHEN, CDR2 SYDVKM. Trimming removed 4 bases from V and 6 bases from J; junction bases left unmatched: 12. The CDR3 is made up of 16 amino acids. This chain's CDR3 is CASSSLGTRIRDTQYF. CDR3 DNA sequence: TGTGCCAGCAGTTCCCTCGGGACTAGAATTCGCGATACGCAGTATTTT.

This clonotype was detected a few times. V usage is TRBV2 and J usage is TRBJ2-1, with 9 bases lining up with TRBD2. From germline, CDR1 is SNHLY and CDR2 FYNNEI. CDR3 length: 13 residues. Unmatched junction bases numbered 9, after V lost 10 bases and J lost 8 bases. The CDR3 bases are TGTGCCATCCCGGGACTAGCCTCGGATGAGCAGTTCTTC. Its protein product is CAIPGLASDEQFF.

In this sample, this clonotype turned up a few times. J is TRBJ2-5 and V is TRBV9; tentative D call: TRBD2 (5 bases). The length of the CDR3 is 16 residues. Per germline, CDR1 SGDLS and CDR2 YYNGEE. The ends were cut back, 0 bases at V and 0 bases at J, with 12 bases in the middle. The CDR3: CASSVGPSPYQETQYF. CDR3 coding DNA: TGTGCCAGCAGCGTAGGACCTAGCCCGTACCAAGAGACCCAGTACTTC.

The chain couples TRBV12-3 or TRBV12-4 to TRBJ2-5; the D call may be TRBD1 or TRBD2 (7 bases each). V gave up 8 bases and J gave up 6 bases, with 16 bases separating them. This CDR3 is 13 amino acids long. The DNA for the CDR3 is TGTGCCAGCGCCAGGGGGGGGATTAAGACCCAGTACTTC. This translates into CASARGGIKTQYF.

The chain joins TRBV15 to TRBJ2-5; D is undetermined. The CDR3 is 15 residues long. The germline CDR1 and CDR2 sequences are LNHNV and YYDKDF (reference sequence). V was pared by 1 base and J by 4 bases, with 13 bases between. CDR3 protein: CATSRALTHLETQYF. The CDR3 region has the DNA TGTGCCACCAGCAGAGCGCTGACACATCTAGAGACCCAGTACTTC.

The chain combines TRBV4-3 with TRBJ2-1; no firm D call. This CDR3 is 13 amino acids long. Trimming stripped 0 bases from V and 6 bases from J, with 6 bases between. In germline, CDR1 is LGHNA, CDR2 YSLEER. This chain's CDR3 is CASSQDGFNEQFF. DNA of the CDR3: TGCGCCAGCAGCCAAGATGGCTTCAATGAGCAGTTCTTC.

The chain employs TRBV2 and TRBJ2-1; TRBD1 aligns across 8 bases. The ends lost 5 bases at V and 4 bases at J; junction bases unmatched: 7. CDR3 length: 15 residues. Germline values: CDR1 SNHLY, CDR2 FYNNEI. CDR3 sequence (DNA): TGTGCCAGCAGTTTAGACAGGGGACGATACAATGAGCAGTTCTTC. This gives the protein CASSLDRGRYNEQFF. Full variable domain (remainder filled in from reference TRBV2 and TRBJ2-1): EPEVTQTPSHQVTQMGQEVILRCVPISNHLYFYWYRQILGQKVEFLVSFYNNEISEKSEIFDDQFSVERPDGSNFTLKIRSTKLEDSAMYFCASSLDRGRYNEQFFGPGTRLTVL.

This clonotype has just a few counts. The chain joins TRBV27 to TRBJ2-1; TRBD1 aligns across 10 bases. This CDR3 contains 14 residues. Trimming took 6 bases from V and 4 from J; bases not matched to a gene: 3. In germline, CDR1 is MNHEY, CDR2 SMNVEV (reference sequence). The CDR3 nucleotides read TGTGCCAGCAGCTGGGGACAGGGGTACAATGAGCAGTTCTTC. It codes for CASSWGQGYNEQFF.

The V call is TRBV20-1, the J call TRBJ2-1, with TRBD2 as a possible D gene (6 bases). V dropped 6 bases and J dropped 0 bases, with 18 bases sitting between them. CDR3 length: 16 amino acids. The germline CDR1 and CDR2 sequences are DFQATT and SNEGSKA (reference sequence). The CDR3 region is CSAGGAHGSSYNEQFF. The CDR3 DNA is TGCAGTGCCGGAGGGGCTCACGGAAGCTCCTACAATGAGCAGTTCTTC.

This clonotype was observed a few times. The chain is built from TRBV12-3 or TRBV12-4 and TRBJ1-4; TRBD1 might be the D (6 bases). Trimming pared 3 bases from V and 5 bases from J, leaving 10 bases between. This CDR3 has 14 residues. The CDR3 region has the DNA TGTGCCAGCAGTTTGACAGGCACGAATGAAAAACTGTTTTTT. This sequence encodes CASSLTGTNEKLFF.

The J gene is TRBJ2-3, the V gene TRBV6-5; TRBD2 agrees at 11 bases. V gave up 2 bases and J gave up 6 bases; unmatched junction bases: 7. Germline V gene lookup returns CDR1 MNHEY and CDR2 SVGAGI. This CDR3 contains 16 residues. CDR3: CASSYTRTSGSDTQYF. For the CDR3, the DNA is TGTGCCAGCAGTTACACTAGGACTAGCGGGTCGGATACGCAGTATTTT.

This CDR3 is CASSDIRRAVDNEQFF. The CDR3 nucleotides read TGTGCCAGCAGTGATATTCGACGGGCAGTGGACAATGAGCAGTTCTTC. The chain combines TRBV28 with TRBJ2-1; D gene ambiguous. The CDR3 is made up of 16 amino acids. Germline CDR1 and CDR2: MDHEN and SYDVKM. The V gene lost 5 bases and the J gene lost 5 bases, with 19 bases spanning the gap.

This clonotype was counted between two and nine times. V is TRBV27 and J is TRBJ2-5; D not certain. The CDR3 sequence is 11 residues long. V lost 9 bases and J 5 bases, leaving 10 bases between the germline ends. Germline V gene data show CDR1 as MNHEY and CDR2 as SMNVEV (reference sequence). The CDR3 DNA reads TGTGCCAGTACCCCCAATGAGACCCAGTACTTC. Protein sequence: CASTPNETQYF.

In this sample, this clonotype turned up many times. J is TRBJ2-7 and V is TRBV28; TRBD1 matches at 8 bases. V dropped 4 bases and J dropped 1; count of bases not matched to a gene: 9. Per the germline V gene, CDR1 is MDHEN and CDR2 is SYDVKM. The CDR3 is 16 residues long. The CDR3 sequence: CASSSSGQGGSYEQYF. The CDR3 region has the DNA TGTGCCAGCAGTTCCTCTGGACAGGGTGGATCCTACGAGCAGTACTTC.

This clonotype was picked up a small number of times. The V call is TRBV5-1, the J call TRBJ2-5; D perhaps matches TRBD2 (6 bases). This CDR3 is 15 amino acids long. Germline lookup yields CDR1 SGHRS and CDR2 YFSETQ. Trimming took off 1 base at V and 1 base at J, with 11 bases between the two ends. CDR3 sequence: CASSLWGDPQETQYF. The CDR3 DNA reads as TGCGCCAGCAGCTTGTGGGGGGACCCCCAAGAGACCCAGTACTTC.

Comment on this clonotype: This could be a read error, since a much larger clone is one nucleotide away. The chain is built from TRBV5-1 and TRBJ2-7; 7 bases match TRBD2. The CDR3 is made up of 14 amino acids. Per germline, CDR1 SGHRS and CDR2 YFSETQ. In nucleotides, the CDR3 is TGCGCCAGCAGCGACCAGCGGGGTTCCTACGAGCTGTACTTC. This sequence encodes CASSDQRGSYELYF.

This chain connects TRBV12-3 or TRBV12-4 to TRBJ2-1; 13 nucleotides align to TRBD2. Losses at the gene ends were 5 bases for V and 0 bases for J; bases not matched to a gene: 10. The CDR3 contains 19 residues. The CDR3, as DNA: TGTGCCAGCAGTGCGACTAGCGGGAGGACCGGGAGCTCCTACAATGAGCAGTTCTTC. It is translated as CASSATSGRTGSSYNEQFF.

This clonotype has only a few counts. CDR3 loop: CASRSRVDTQYF. In DNA form, the CDR3 reads TGTGCCAGCAGAAGCCGAGTAGATACGCAGTATTTT. The rearrangement links TRBV28 to TRBJ2-3; D is undetermined. With 6 bases removed from V and 5 bases from J, the gap between germline ends came to 9 bases. The length of the CDR3 is 12 residues. The germline gives CDR1 MDHEN, CDR2 SYDVKM. Full variable domain (remainder filled in from reference TRBV28 and TRBJ2-3): DVKVTQSSRYLVKRTGEKVFLECVQDMDHENMFWYRQDPGLGLRLIYFSYDVKMKEKGDIPEGYSVSREKKERFSLILESASTNQTSMYLCASRSRVDTQYFGPGTRLTVL.

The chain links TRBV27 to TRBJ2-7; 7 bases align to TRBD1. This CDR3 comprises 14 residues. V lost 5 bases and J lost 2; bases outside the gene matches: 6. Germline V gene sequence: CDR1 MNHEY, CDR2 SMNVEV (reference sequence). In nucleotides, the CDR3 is TGTGCCAGCAGTCCATCGACAGGGCCCTACGAGCAGTACGTC. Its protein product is CASSPSTGPYEQYV.

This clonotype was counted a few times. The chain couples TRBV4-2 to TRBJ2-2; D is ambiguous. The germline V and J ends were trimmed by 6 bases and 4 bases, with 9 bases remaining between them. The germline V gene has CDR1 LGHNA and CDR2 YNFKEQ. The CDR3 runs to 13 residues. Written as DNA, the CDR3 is TGTGCCAGCAGGTCCTTCGGCACCGGGGAGCTGTTTTTT. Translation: CASRSFGTGELFF.

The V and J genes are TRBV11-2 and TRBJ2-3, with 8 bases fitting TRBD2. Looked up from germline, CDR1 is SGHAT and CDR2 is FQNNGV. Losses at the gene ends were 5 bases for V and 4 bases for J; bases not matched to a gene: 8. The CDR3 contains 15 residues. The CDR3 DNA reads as TGTGCCAGCAGCCGTGAGGCGGGAGGAGCAGATACGCAGTATTTT. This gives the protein CASSREAGGADTQYF.